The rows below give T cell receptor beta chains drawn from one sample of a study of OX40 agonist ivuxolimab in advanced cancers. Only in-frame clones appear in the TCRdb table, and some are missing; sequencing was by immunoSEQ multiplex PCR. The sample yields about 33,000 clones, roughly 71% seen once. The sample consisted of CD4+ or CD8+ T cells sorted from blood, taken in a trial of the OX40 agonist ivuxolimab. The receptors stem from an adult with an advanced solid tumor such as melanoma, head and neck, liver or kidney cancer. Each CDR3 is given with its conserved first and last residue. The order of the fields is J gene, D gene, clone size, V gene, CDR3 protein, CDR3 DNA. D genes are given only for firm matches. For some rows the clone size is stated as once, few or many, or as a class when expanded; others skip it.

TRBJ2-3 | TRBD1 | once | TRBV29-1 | CSVGTGVDTQYF | TGCAGCGTGGGGACAGGGGTAGATACGCAGTATTTT
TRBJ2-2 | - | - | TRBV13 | CASSLGSGEVTGELFF | TGTGCCAGCAGCTTAGGATCCGGGGAGGTCACCGGGGAGCTGTTTTTT
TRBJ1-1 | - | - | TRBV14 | CASSLRVVSEAFF | TGTGCCAGCAGCCTCAGGGTCGTGTCTGAAGCTTTCTTT
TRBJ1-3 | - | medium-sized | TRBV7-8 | CASYDGFPNTIYF | TGTGCCAGCTATGACGGCTTCCCAAACACCATATATTTT
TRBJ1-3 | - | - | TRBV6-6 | CASTKGYSGNTIYF | TGTGCCAGCACCAAGGGGTACTCTGGAAACACCATATATTTT
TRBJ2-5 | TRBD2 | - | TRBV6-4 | CASSPAGGRETQYF | TGTGCCAGCAGCCCAGCGGGGGGAAGGGAGACCCAGTACTTC
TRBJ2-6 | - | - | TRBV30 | CAWRLRTGRVSGANVLTF | TGTGCCTGGAGACTGAGAACAGGGAGGGTGTCTGGGGCCAACGTCCTGACTTTC
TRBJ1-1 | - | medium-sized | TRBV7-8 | CASSSGGRGEAFF | TGTGCCAGCAGCTCCGGGGGGCGCGGTGAAGCTTTCTTT
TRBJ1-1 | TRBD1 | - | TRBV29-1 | CSINRGTTEAFF | TGCAGCATCAACAGGGGGACCACTGAAGCTTTCTTT
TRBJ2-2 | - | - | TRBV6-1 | CASSEAVELFF | TGTGCCAGCAGTGAAGCCGTGGAGCTGTTTTTT
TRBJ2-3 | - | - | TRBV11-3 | CASSFGPTDTQYF | TGTGCCAGCAGCTTCGGACCCACAGATACGCAGTATTTT
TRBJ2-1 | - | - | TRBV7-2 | CASSLQLDFGEQFF | TGTGCCAGCAGCTTACAACTAGATTTCGGTGAGCAGTTCTTC
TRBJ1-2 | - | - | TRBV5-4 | CASSLAQPYTF | TGTGCCAGCAGCTTGGCACAGCCCTACACCTTC
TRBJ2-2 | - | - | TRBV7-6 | CASSTYGNTGELFF | TGTGCCAGCAGCACGTACGGGAACACCGGGGAGCTGTTTTTT
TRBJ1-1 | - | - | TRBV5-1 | CASSLGTGTEAFF | TGCGCCAGCAGCTTGGGAACAGGGACTGAAGCTTTCTTT
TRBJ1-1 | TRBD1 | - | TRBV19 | CASSISGRGREAFF | TGTGCCAGTAGTATTTCGGGCAGGGGGCGCGAGGCTTTCTTT
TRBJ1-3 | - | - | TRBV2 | CASREAGTGNTIYF | TGTGCCAGCAGAGAGGCCGGGACAGGAAACACCATATATTTT
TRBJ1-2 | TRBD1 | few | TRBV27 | CASSYLFGTVVYGYTF | TGTGCCAGCAGTTATCTATTTGGGACAGTCGTATACGGCTACACCTTC
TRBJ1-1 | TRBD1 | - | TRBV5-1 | CASSLAGQGSRNTEAFF | TGCGCCAGCAGCTTGGCGGGACAGGGCTCTAGAAACACTGAAGCTTTCTTT
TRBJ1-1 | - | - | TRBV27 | CASSFQRANTEAFF | TGTGCCAGCAGTTTCCAGCGGGCGAACACTGAAGCTTTCTTT
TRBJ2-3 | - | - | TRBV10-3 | CAISTGGDTDTQYF | TGTGCCATCAGCACGGGGGGCGACACAGATACGCAGTATTTT
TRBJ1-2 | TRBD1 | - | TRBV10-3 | CAISENRGLDGYTF | TGTGCCATCAGTGAGAACAGGGGTTTGGATGGCTACACCTTC
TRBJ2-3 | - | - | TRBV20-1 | CSAILDTQYF | TGCAGTGCTATACTTGATACGCAGTATTTT
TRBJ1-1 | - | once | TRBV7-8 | CASSLGQSGAFF | TGTGCCAGCAGCTTGGGCCAGAGTGGGGCTTTCTTT
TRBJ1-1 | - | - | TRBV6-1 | CASRLELGTEAFF | TGTGCCAGCAGGCTGGAACTGGGGACTGAAGCTTTCTTT
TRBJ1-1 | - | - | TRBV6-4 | CASRDSYMNTEAFF | TGTGCCAGCAGAGACAGTTACATGAACACTGAAGCTTTCTTT
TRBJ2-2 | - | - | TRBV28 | CASSFSRGRNTGELFF | TGTGCCAGCAGTTTCTCCCGGGGGCGAAACACCGGGGAGCTGTTTTTT
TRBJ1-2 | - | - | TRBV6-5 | CASSVGPGASGYTF | TGTGCCAGCAGTGTTGGACCGGGCGCCTCCGGCTACACCTTC
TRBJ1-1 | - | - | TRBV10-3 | CAISLTGTKNTEAFF | TGTGCCATCAGTCTGACCGGGACAAAGAACACTGAAGCTTTCTTT
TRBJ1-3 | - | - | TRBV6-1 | CASKSGNSGNTIYF | TGTGCCAGCAAATCAGGAAACTCTGGAAACACCATATATTTT
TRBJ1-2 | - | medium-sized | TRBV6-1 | CASSESTGDGYTF | TGTGCCAGCAGTGAATCAACAGGAGATGGCTACACCTTC
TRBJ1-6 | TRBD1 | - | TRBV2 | CASTGTGESPLHF | TGTGCCAGCACCGGGACAGGGGAGTCACCCCTCCACTTT
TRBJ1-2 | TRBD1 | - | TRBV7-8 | CASSLDRDYGYTF | TGTGCCAGCAGCCTAGACAGGGACTATGGCTACACCTTC
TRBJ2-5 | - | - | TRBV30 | CAWSVGLQETQYF | TGTGCCTGGAGTGTAGGTCTCCAAGAGACCCAGTACTTC
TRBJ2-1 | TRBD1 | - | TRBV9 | CASSVAGQGYEQFF | TGTGCCAGCAGCGTAGCTGGACAGGGGTATGAGCAGTTCTTC
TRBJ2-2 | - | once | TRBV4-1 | CASSQDPAWGAGELFF | TGCGCCAGCAGCCAAGATCCCGCCTGGGGCGCCGGGGAGCTGTTTTTT
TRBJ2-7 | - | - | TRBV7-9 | CASSLNVRNEQYF | TGTGCCAGCAGCTTGAATGTCAGGAACGAGCAGTACTTC
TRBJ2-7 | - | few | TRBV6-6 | CASLTHYEQYF | TGTGCCAGTCTCACACACTACGAGCAGTACTTC
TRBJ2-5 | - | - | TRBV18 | CASSPPFRETQYF | TGTGCCAGCTCACCACCTTTCCGTGAGACCCAGTACTTC
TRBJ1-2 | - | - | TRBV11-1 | CASSIQYNYGYTF | TGTGCCAGCAGCATCCAATACAACTATGGCTACACCTTC
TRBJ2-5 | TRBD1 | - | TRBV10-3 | CAISRTGLGETQYF | TGTGCCATCAGTCGGACAGGGTTGGGAGAGACCCAGTACTTC
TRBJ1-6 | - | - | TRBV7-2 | CASSPGRVRYNSPLHF | TGTGCCAGCAGCCCAGGGAGAGTAAGGTATAATTCACCCCTCCACTTT
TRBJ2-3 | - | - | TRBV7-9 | CASSLYSTDTQYF | TGTGCCAGCAGCCTGTATTCGACAGATACGCAGTATTTT